Below, 2 T cell receptor beta chains from the same sample are listed, as sequenced in a study of blood T cell repertoires in COVID-19 (TCRdb year 2020). The method behind the library was the immunoSEQ multiplex PCR assay. TCRdb retrieved this table from immuneACCESS and kept in-frame rearrangements only. Not all clones are present; in checked studies, unresolved V genes account for under half, and no reason is known for the remainder. In all, the sample holds around 140,000 clones, and roughly 88% of those were seen once. Approximately 1.8% of the sample goes to the ten largest clones. Sequenced material: peripheral blood. The receptors originated from a man aged 65 to 79 with acute or convalescent COVID-19.

This chain joins TRBV12-3 or TRBV12-4 and TRBJ1-2; unclear D gene. The CDR3 consists of 13 residues. The V gene lost 6 bases and the J gene lost 5 bases, with 13 bases spanning the gap. DNA for the CDR3: TGTGCCAGCAGACCTTTGGAGCCGTATGGCTACACCTTC. This encodes CASRPLEPYGYTF.

This clone was counted only a few times. The rearrangement links TRBV6-5 to TRBJ1-2, with TRBD1 matching over 8 bases. V dropped 9 bases and J dropped 3; count of bases not matched to a gene: 6. CDR3 size: 13 residues. Germline lookup yields CDR1 MNHEY and CDR2 SVGAGI. CDR3 DNA: TGTGCCAGTGCCGGGACAGGACACTATGGCTACACCTTC. Protein sequence: CASAGTGHYGYTF.